The 10 T cell receptor beta chains listed next were all sequenced from one sample in a study of blood T cells in healthy people across ages. The authors ran a second PCR of about 6 to 11 cycles using a sample-barcoded 5' primer and a J-beta primer mix. TCRdb redid the calling of the 5' RACE reads with MiXCR, one entry per CDR3 protein. The table has 1.5 million to 2 million distinct CDR3 sequences, 28% seen once. Sequenced: blood. Receptors originate from a woman younger than 45 in good health.

This chain joins TRBV5-1 and TRBJ1-3; 9 bases map to TRBD1. The germline gives CDR1 SGHRS, CDR2 YFSETQ. The CDR3 has 16 amino acids. With V trimmed by 9 bases and J by 3 bases, 13 bases remained unmatched. CDR3 DNA sequence: TGCGCCAACACCGCTATACAGGGGGCCGGTGGAAACACCATATATTTT. This encodes CANTAIQGAGGNTIYF.

Points on this clonotype: One end of the junction does not line up with germline, which may come from a read error. The gene calls are TRBV6-5 and TRBJ2-1; TRBD1 or TRBD2 may be the D gene (5 bases each). The length of the CDR3 is 15 residues. Germline CDR1 reads MNHEY; CDR2 reads SVGAGI. The CDR3 DNA reads TGTGTCAGCAGTTACGAGGGGTTCTCCTACAATGAGCAGTTCTTC. This gives the protein CVSSYEGFSYNEQFF.

This clonotype has just a few counts. J is TRBJ1-2 and V is TRBV2, with TRBD1 as a possible D gene (5 bases). This CDR3 has 17 residues. V dropped 1 base and J dropped 2 bases, with 17 bases sitting between them. Germline CDR1 reads SNHLY; CDR2 reads FYNNEI. In nucleotides, the CDR3 is TGTGCCAGCAGTGAAGTTTTCGGGTGGAGGGGAAACTATGGCTACACCTTC. Amino acids: CASSEVFGWRGNYGYTF.

This clonotype was counted only a few times. The chain couples TRBV7-9 to TRBJ2-3; D tentatively fits TRBD1 or TRBD2 (5 bases each). V was clipped by 5 bases and J by 5 bases, with 20 bases between them. The CDR3 contains 16 residues. Per germline, CDR1 SEHNR and CDR2 FQNEAQ (reference sequence). DNA of the CDR3: TGTGCCAGCAGCCTTCAAAGGGGTAATGGAGGAGATACGCAGTATTTT. Translating gives CASSLQRGNGGDTQYF.

CDR3 sequence: CASSLNGREDEQYF. The CDR3 region has the DNA TGCGCCAGCAGCTTGAACGGGAGAGAAGACGAGCAGTACTTC. The chain has TRBV5-1 and TRBJ2-5; D is perhaps TRBD2 (6 bases). The J call may be in error: the DNA end matches TRBJ2-7 better. The length of the CDR3 is 14 residues. The V gene's germline CDR1 is SGHRS and CDR2 YFSETQ.

In its sample, this clonotype was seen a few times. One end of the junction varies from germline; a read error may be responsible. The CDR3 protein is CASSRTGDNYGCTF. Here the CDR3 DNA reads TGTGCCAGCAGTAGGACAGGGGACAACTATGGCTGCACCTTC. The chain combines TRBV6-1 with TRBJ1-2, with 9 bases identical to TRBD1. This CDR3 spans 14 amino acids. CDR1 is MNHNS and CDR2 is SASEGT in the germline V gene.

Concerning this clonotype: The germline gene is not matched at one end of the junction; a read error may be the cause. The rearrangement links TRBV28 to TRBJ2-6; D is perhaps TRBD1 (5 bases). Germline V lookup: CDR1 MDHEN, CDR2 SYDVKM. This CDR3 region has 13 residues. In DNA, the CDR3 is TGTGCCAGCAGTTTGGATGGGGCCAACGTCCGGACTTTC. This sequence encodes CASSLDGANVRTF.

The V and J genes are TRBV2 and TRBJ2-1, with a tentative D call TRBD1 (6 bases). Trimming took off 4 bases at V and 7 bases at J, with 17 bases between the two ends. Germline CDR1 reads SNHLY; CDR2 reads FYNNEI. The CDR3 totals 15 residues. The CDR3 bases are TGTGCCAGCAGTGTTGAGCAGACAGGCGGGAATGAGCAGTTCTTC. Encoded protein: CASSVEQTGGNEQFF.

The V gene is TRBV20-1, the J gene TRBJ2-3, with 8 bases aligning to TRBD2. The ends lost 5 bases at V and 5 bases at J; junction bases unmatched: 12. In germline, CDR1 is DFQATT, CDR2 SNEGSKA (reference sequence). This CDR3 has 15 residues. CDR3 coding DNA: TGCAGTGCTCACTATGGGGCGGGAGGTAGAGATACGCAGTATTTT. It is translated as CSAHYGAGGRDTQYF.

This clonotype was picked up a small number of times. The chain is built from TRBV19 and TRBJ1-6; 7 bases agree with TRBD1. Germline values: CDR1 LNHDA, CDR2 SQIVND (reference sequence). Germline trimming cut 7 bases from V and 8 bases from J; bases unmatched to any gene: 5. This CDR3 spans 13 amino acids. CDR3 amino acids: CASTDRVDSPLHF. CDR3 bases: TGTGCCAGTACCGACAGGGTGGATTCACCCCTCCACTTT.